This entry lists 8 T cell receptor beta chains sequenced from one sample in a study of blood T cell repertoires in COVID-19. Assay: immunoSEQ multiplex PCR; the TCRdb copy retains only in-frame clones and omits some. The profile covers around 340,000 clones, with 88% appearing a single time and 1% taken by the ten largest. Sequenced input: PBMCs or T cells enriched from blood (not recorded which). These TCRs come from a woman aged 25 to 45 who had been exposed to COVID-19.

The chain recombines TRBV6-5 with TRBJ1-5; a possible D gene is TRBD1 (6 bases). The V gene lost 7 bases and the J gene lost 2 bases, with 15 bases spanning the gap. The CDR3 consists of 15 residues. CDR1 and CDR2 (germline): MNHEY, SVGAGI. The DNA for the CDR3 is TGTGCCAGCACCAGAAACAGGGATGGCAATCAGCCCCAGCATTTT. Its translation is CASTRNRDGNQPQHF.

The chain recombines TRBV3-1 (or the pseudogene TRBV3-2) with TRBJ2-7; 8 bases fit TRBD2. The CDR3 consists of 17 residues. Losses at the gene ends were 2 bases for V and 6 bases for J; bases not matched to a gene: 15. The germline V gene has CDR1 LGHDT and CDR2 YNNKEL (reference sequence). The CDR3 loop reads CASSQSYEGLVFSEQYF. CDR3 DNA sequence: TGTGCCAGCAGCCAATCCTACGAGGGACTAGTATTCTCCGAGCAGTACTTC.

This chain links TRBV28 with TRBJ1-4; TRBD1 might be the D (6 bases). Germline V CDR1 and CDR2: MDHEN, SYDVKM. The ends were cut back, 5 bases at V and 4 bases at J, with 20 bases in the middle. The CDR3 extends over 17 amino acids. The CDR3 here is CASSPPGHFSNNEKLFF. The CDR3 bases are TGTGCCAGCAGTCCTCCGGGACACTTTTCAAATAATGAAAAACTGTTTTTT.

The chain combines TRBV5-1 with TRBJ1-3; D gene unclear. V lost 0 bases, J lost 0 bases, and 10 bases lay in between. CDR3 length: 16 residues. The germline CDR1 and CDR2 sequences are SGHRS and YFSETQ. The CDR3 nucleotides read TGCGCCAGCAGCTTGGAGGTAACAGTCTCTGGAAACACCATATATTTT. This codes for CASSLEVTVSGNTIYF.

The chain carries TRBV6-5 and TRBJ2-5, with D possibly TRBD1 on 5 matching bases. The CDR3 runs to 12 residues. V was cut by 11 bases and J by 0 bases, with 10 bases left in between. The germline V gene has CDR1 MNHEY and CDR2 SVGAGI. Here the CDR3 DNA reads TGTGCCGGAAGGACACACCAAGAGACCCAGTACTTC. It codes for CAGRTHQETQYF.

This sequence joins TRBV10-3 and TRBJ2-7; 11 positions agree with TRBD2. This CDR3 has 16 amino acids. V was pared by 4 bases and J by 0 bases, with 5 bases of the junction left unmatched. Germline CDR1 ENHRY, CDR2 SYGVKD. CDR3 amino acids: CAISVGLAETSYEQYF. The CDR3 coding sequence is TGTGCCATCAGTGTGGGACTAGCGGAAACCTCCTACGAGCAGTACTTC.

The chain is built from TRBV19 and TRBJ1-1; D gene ambiguous. Trimming cost V 5 bases and J 3 bases, with 22 bases left between them. The CDR3 is 17 residues long. Germline-derived CDR1 and CDR2 are LNHDA and SQIVND (reference sequence). The CDR3 loop reads CASSLSQSSSVDTEAFF. The DNA for the CDR3 is TGTGCCAGTAGTTTATCACAGAGCTCCTCGGTTGACACTGAAGCTTTCTTT.

V and J are TRBV18 and TRBJ1-1; TRBD1 matches 8 bases. The CDR3 is 14 amino acids. Unmatched junction bases numbered 4, after V lost 2 bases and J lost 5 bases. Germline V gene data show CDR1 as KGHSH and CDR2 as LQKENI. CDR3 nucleotide sequence: TGTGCCAGCTCACCATCGACAGGGGAAACTGAAGCTTTCTTT. As protein: CASSPSTGETEAFF. The whole variable domain, remainder taken from reference TRBV18 and TRBJ1-1, is NAGVMQNPRHLVRRRGQEARLRCSPMKGHSHVYWYRQLPEEGLKFMVYLQKENIIDESGMPKERFSAEFPKEGPSILRIQQVVRGDSAAYFCASSPSTGETEAFFGQGTRLTVV.